The 21 T cell receptor beta chains in this list originate from one sample, sequenced in a study of shared clonotypes between healthy human individuals. Generated by immunoSEQ multiplex PCR, the TCRdb table keeps only in-frame clones and is missing some. The sample has some 1,600,000 clones, 98% seen once. The sample was naive CD4+ T cells sorted from blood. The sample's subset: CD45RA+ positively selected. The receptor set was obtained from a man aged 30 to 45 in good health.

V and J are TRBV15 and TRBJ1-4; weak D call: TRBD1 (6 bases). Trimming took off 3 bases at V and 5 bases at J, with 19 bases between the two ends. This CDR3 comprises 17 residues. Germline values: CDR1 LNHNV, CDR2 YYDKDF (reference sequence). The CDR3 nucleotides are TGTGCCACCAGCAGGGATTTTACGGGACAAGTAAATGAAAAACTGTTTTTT. Translation gives CATSRDFTGQVNEKLFF.

The chain has TRBV7-9 and TRBJ2-5, with TRBD1 matching over 8 bases. This CDR3 spans 14 amino acids. The germline V gene encodes CDR1 SEHNR and CDR2 FQNEAQ (reference sequence). Trimming removed 6 bases from V and 5 bases from J; junction bases left unmatched: 8. The CDR3 nucleotides read TGTGCCAGCAGGGTTTCGGGACAGGATGAGACCCAGTACTTC. This codes for CASRVSGQDETQYF.

As concerns this clone: Additional DNA sequences in this sample encode the identical CDR3. The genes are TRBV28 and TRBJ1-5, with 7 bases fitting TRBD1. Germline CDR1 and CDR2: MDHEN and SYDVKM. J was trimmed by 3 bases and V by 2 bases; bases with no gene match: 4. This CDR3 is built from 15 residues. Here the CDR3 DNA reads TGTGCCAGCAGTTTAGGAGACAGGGTCAATCAGCCCCAGCATTTT. This encodes CASSLGDRVNQPQHF.

The V and J genes are TRBV10-2 and TRBJ1-4; tentative D call: TRBD1 (5 bases). This CDR3 is 13 amino acids long. Germline loops: CDR1 WSHSY, CDR2 SAAADI. Trimming stripped 6 bases from V and 12 bases from J, with 17 bases between. CDR3 sequence reads: CASRPNDRDQLFF. DNA for the CDR3: TGCGCCAGCAGGCCGAACGACCGGGACCAACTGTTTTTT.

The chain has TRBV4-3 and TRBJ1-5, with a weak D call TRBD1 (5 bases). The V and J ends lost 4 bases and 0 bases respectively, with 10 bases between them. The CDR3 totals 15 residues. Germline CDR1 and CDR2: LGHNA and YSLEER. Here the CDR3 reads CASSPGAASNQPQHF. DNA of the CDR3: TGCGCCAGCAGCCCCGGGGCGGCTAGCAATCAGCCCCAGCATTTT.

The CDR3 bases are TGTGCCAGCAGCTGGGACAGAGGGCAAGAGACCCAGTACTTC. This encodes CASSWDRGQETQYF. The chain combines TRBV5-6 with TRBJ2-5; 7 bases map to TRBD1. Germline assignment: CDR1 SGHDT and CDR2 YYEEEE. This CDR3 has 14 residues. Losses at the gene ends were 3 bases for V and 2 bases for J; bases not matched to a gene: 4.

The V gene is TRBV13, the J gene TRBJ1-5; the match to TRBD1 covers 11 bases. The ends lost 3 bases at V and 4 bases at J; junction bases unmatched: 2. Germline V gene lookup returns CDR1 PRHDT and CDR2 FYEKMQ (reference sequence). CDR3 length equals 15 residues. This CDR3 reads CASSLDRGRNQPQHF. The CDR3 coding sequence is TGTGCCAGCAGCTTGGACAGGGGGCGGAATCAGCCCCAGCATTTT.

Of note for this clone: The sample contains more than one DNA sequence encoding this CDR3. This chain connects TRBV7-9 to TRBJ1-5, with 7 bases matching TRBD1. CDR3 size: 14 residues. Germline V lookup: CDR1 SEHNR, CDR2 FQNEAQ (reference sequence). V lost 1 base and J lost 5; bases outside the gene matches: 2. The DNA of the CDR3 is TGTGCCAGCAGCTTAGAGGGGGCGTATCAGCCCCAGCATTTT. It specifies CASSLEGAYQPQHF. Filled out from reference TRBV7-9 and TRBJ1-5, the complete variable domain reads DTGVSQNPRHKITKRGQNVTFRCDPISEHNRLYWYRQTLGQGPEFLTYFQNEAQLEKSRLLSDRFSAERPKGSFSTLEIQRTEQGDSAMYLCASSLEGAYQPQHFGDGTRLSIL.

The CDR3 DNA is TGCAGCGTTGCTAGACAGGACAAAGAGACCCAGTACTTC. Its translation: CSVARQDKETQYF. The rearrangement uses TRBV29-1 and TRBJ2-5; tentative D call: TRBD1 (6 bases). Trimming took 4 bases from V and 3 from J, leaving 12 bases between them. The CDR3 is 13 amino acids. The V gene's germline CDR1 is SQVTM and CDR2 ANQGSEA.

The V gene is TRBV10-3, the J gene TRBJ2-1; TRBD1 matches 9 bases. V shed 7 bases and J 6 bases; nucleotides not matched to a gene: 7. There are 14 residues in the CDR3. CDR1 is ENHRY, CDR2 SYGVKD, per germline. For the CDR3, the DNA is TGTGCCATCAATGGACAGGGGACCCCCAATGAGCAGTTCTTC. Its translation is CAINGQGTPNEQFF.

The chain is built from TRBV25-1 and TRBJ2-5; D is tentatively TRBD1 or TRBD2 (6 bases each). The CDR3 contains 15 residues. V shed 7 bases and J shed 5 bases, with 20 bases lying between them. CDR1 and CDR2 from the germline V gene are MGHDK and SYGVNS. CDR3 in DNA: TGTGCCAGCACCCACGGGGGCGCTCGGGGGGAGACCCAGTACTTC. The encoded protein is CASTHGGARGETQYF.

On this clone: The same CDR3 also results from other DNA sequences found in this sample. This chain joins TRBV27 and TRBJ1-1, with D uncertain. The V end was cut by 3 bases, the J end by 5 bases, with 7 bases between. Germline values: CDR1 MNHEY, CDR2 SMNVEV (reference sequence). The CDR3 runs 12 residues. CDR3 sequence (DNA): TGTGCCAGCAGTTTTCGAGGGACTGAAGCTTTCTTT. Protein product: CASSFRGTEAFF.

The rearrangement links TRBV6-4 to TRBJ2-1; no firm D call. Per the germline V gene, CDR1 is MRHNA and CDR2 is SNTAGT. The CDR3 runs to 13 residues. Trimming stripped 0 bases from V and 10 bases from J, with 10 bases between. CDR3 residues: CASSDSIWREQFF. The CDR3 nucleotides read TGTGCCAGCAGTGACTCGATTTGGCGGGAGCAGTTCTTC.

V is TRBV7-9 and J is TRBJ2-1; no firm D call. Trimming pared 5 bases from V and 4 bases from J, leaving 15 bases between. The CDR3 spans 15 residues. CDR1 SEHNR and CDR2 FQNEAQ come from the germline V gene (reference sequence). CDR3 nucleotide sequence: TGTGCCAGCAGCCCCAAGGGTTTGGGGTACAATGAGCAGTTCTTC. Encoded protein: CASSPKGLGYNEQFF.

V usage is TRBV15 and J usage is TRBJ1-4; D gene uncertain. Germline V gene data show CDR1 as LNHNV and CDR2 as YYDKDF (reference sequence). V lost 0 bases and J lost 13, with 15 bases in between. The CDR3 is 14 amino acids. CDR3 loop: CATSRDTLAASLFF. CDR3 DNA sequence: TGTGCCACCAGCAGAGATACTTTGGCGGCCTCACTGTTTTTT.

The chain recombines TRBV28 with TRBJ2-7; 7 bases line up with TRBD2. The J segment lost 1 base and the V segment lost 6 bases, leaving 6 bases of the junction unmatched. This CDR3 has 14 amino acids. Germline lookup yields CDR1 MDHEN and CDR2 SYDVKM. CDR3: CASRRTGGSYEQYF. The CDR3 DNA is TGTGCCAGCAGGAGGACGGGGGGTTCCTACGAGCAGTACTTC.

This clone was picked up one time. The chain has TRBV4-1 and TRBJ2-5, with D perhaps TRBD1 or TRBD2 (5 bases each). V lost 0 bases and J lost 3, with 11 bases in between. The germline V gene has CDR1 MGHRA and CDR2 YSYEKL. The length of the CDR3 is 15 residues. CDR3 region: CASSQDGTTEETQYF. The CDR3 DNA follows: TGCGCCAGCAGCCAAGACGGGACGACAGAAGAGACCCAGTACTTC.

CDR3 DNA: TGTGCCAGCCCCACCGACAGGGGGGCAGGCCAGCCCCAGCATTTT. Translated, it gives CASPTDRGAGQPQHF. This chain links TRBV9 with TRBJ1-5, with TRBD1 matching over 9 bases. CDR1 is SGDLS, CDR2 YYNGEE, per germline. J lost 7 bases, V lost 7 bases, and 12 bases had no gene match. CDR3 length equals 15 residues.

The chain employs TRBV28 and TRBJ2-7, with no clear D. With 3 bases removed from V and 7 bases from J, the gap between germline ends came to 7 bases. The length of the CDR3 is 11 residues. Germline loops: CDR1 MDHEN, CDR2 SYDVKM. CDR3 DNA sequence: TGTGCCAGCAGTTTGTTGTTAGAGCAGTACTTC. It encodes CASSLLLEQYF. Full variable domain (missing parts from reference TRBV28 and TRBJ2-7): DVKVTQSSRYLVKRTGEKVFLECVQDMDHENMFWYRQDPGLGLRLIYFSYDVKMKEKGDIPEGYSVSREKKERFSLILESASTNQTSMYLCASSLLLEQYFGPGTRLTVT.

This chain connects TRBV11-3 to TRBJ1-2; no definite D call. This CDR3 is built from 15 residues. The V end lost 2 bases, the J end lost 4 bases, and 14 bases lay between the germline ends. Germline CDR1 is SGHNT and CDR2 is YENEEA. CDR3 amino acids: CASSLNWGGSYGYTF. As DNA, the CDR3 is TGTGCCAGCAGCTTAAACTGGGGAGGGAGCTATGGCTACACCTTC.

The rearrangement uses TRBV2 and TRBJ2-2; TRBD2 matches 8 bases. Germline V gives CDR1 SNHLY, CDR2 FYNNEI. The CDR3 runs 15 residues. The V segment lost 1 base and the J segment 4 bases; nucleotides outside the gene matches: 2. In DNA form, the CDR3 reads TGTGCCAGCAGTGAAGGACTAGCGCGCACCGGGGAGCTGTTTTTT. It codes for CASSEGLARTGELFF.